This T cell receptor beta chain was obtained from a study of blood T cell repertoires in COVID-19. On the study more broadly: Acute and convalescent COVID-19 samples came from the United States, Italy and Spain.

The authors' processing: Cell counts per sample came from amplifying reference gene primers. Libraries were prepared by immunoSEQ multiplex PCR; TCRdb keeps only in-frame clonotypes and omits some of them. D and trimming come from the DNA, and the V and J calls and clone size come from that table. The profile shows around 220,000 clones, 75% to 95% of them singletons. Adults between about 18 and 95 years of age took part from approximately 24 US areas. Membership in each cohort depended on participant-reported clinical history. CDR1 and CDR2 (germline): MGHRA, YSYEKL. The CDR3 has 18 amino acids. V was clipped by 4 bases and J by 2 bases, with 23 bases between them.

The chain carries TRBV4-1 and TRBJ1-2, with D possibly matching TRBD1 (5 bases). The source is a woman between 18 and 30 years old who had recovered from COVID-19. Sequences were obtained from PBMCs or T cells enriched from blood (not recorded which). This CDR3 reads CASSLRTQEIRINYGYTF. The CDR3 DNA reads TGCGCCAGCAGCCTCAGAACACAGGAGATTCGTATAAACTATGGCTACACCTTC.